The text below deals with one TCR beta chain. The data belong to a study of blood T cell repertoires in COVID-19. At the level of the study: Donors in the United States, Italy and Spain gave samples during acute or convalescent COVID-19. Nucleic acid was either cDNA or gDNA, and it came from T cells, B-cell-depleted T cells, or PBMCs.

The CDR3 loop spans 13 amino acids. Germline V gene lookup returns CDR1 SGHNT and CDR2 YENEEA. V was shortened by 4 bases and J by 2 bases, with 8 bases between the two germline ends. Per the study methods: Counts of nucleated cells, estimated from reference gene primer amplification, were obtained. Clones were read by immunoSEQ multiplex PCR, and TCRdb kept only the in-frame ones, dropping some. The V and J calls and clone size were taken over from that table, and D and trimming were inferred from the DNA. The sample yields about 170,000 clones, 83% seen once. Input material: peripheral blood. This chain links TRBV11-3 with TRBJ1-1; D unclear. This sequence originates from a woman between 65 and 79 years old who had recovered from COVID-19. The CDR3 nucleotides read TGTGCCAGCAGCTCCATGGGCAACACTGAAGCTTTCTTT. This translates into CASSSMGNTEAFF.